This T cell receptor beta chain was captured in a study of shared clonotypes between healthy human individuals. Looking at the study overall: The donor group consisted of two women and three men, aged 18 to 49.

Germline CDR1 MNHNS, CDR2 SASEGT. V lost 6 bases to trimming and J lost 6 bases, with 21 bases between them. CDR3 length equals 15 residues. This clone was observed at least ten times. Every subset's genomic DNA went evenly onto several immunoSEQ plates. Sequencing used immunoSEQ multiplex PCR; TCRdb keeps in-frame clones, though not all of them. The data hold about 500,000 clones, with roughly 80% observed a single time. This TCR derives from a woman between 35 and 50 years old in good health. Some clones in this sample may be carry-over from other donors' samples. Material: PBMCs. This chain links TRBV6-1 with TRBJ2-7, with D perhaps given as TRBD1 or TRBD2 (5 bases each). CDR3 region: CASRLQGPGLGEQYF. CDR3 coding DNA: TGTGCCAGCAGGCTTCAAGGACCGGGGCTCGGCGAGCAGTACTTC.